This entry features one T cell receptor beta chain sequence. Its antigen is unknown. Looked up from germline, CDR1 is LNHDA and CDR2 is SQIVND (reference sequence). This CDR3 is 15 amino acids long. Deletions cut 2 bases from V and 4 bases from J, with 12 bases between. The record originates from a study of T-cell memory formation after mild COVID-19. Study at large: Largely donor-specific sequence clusters came from two donors. Overall study results and limits: Researchers found some responding clones in pre-infection memory, a sign that cross-reactive memory joined.

TCRdb analysed the 5' RACE reads with MiXCR anew, one entry per CDR3 protein. Among tens of thousands of distinct CDR3 sequences listed, roughly 25% were seen once. This TCR was sampled from a man younger than 35 who had mild COVID-19 (a few samples of this study predate the infection). Cell type and time point are not known. Material: PBMCs or a T cell subset sorted from them (not recorded which). The chain joins TRBV19 to TRBJ2-1; D gene uncertain. The CDR3 reads CASSILLYTYNEQFF. CDR3 coding DNA: TGTGCCAGTAGTATACTGCTATACACGTACAATGAGCAGTTCTTC.